A single T cell receptor (beta chain) is shown here with its context. Which antigen it targets is not known. The sample holds no much larger clone one base away, and base qualities are not on file. The data were obtained in a study of blood T cell repertoires in COVID-19 (dated by TCRdb to 2018 to 2021). A note on the overall study: Samples covering the acute and convalescent phases of COVID-19 were provided by collaborators in the United States, Italy and Spain. The material from the prospective study consisted of cDNA or gDNA derived from T cells, B-cell-depleted T cells, or PBMCs. The dataset comprised deeply sampled blood TCRbeta repertoires from subjects exposed to, actively infected with, or recovered from COVID-19. A freely available public database, intended as a resource for researchers studying the immune response to SARS-CoV-2, is where the repertoires were released. Samples came from the ongoing ImmuneRACE study (first 160 participants) plus 1,254 subjects from 6 global collaborators. The sample metadata nearly always contained a de-identified subject ID, COVID-19 status, age in years and sex. HLA class I and class II types, where available, came from metadata supplied by the sample provider rather than from assay-based typing.

TCRbeta CDR3 regions were amplified from genomic DNA by means of the immunoSEQ Assay, a bias-controlled multiplex PCR. The paper's processing steps were these. The number of nucleated cells in each sample was estimated by amplification of reference gene primers within the assay. Sequence reads were collapsed and filtered to measure the absolute abundance of every unique TCRbeta CDR3 rearrangement. Productive Simpson clonality was computed per sample as the square root of Simpson's diversity index over productive rearrangements. What TCRdb holds here is the immuneACCESS table cut down to in-frame rearrangements. Part of the clones is not present; checked against another copy, under half of the missing clones reflect an unresolved V gene, and the others are unexplained. Clone size and the V and J calls come from that table; the DNA yielded D and trimming. This sample lists about 130,000 clones; around 83% were detected once. The top ten clonotypes cover about 3% of the sample.

Findings and caveats that apply to the study as a whole: How much clinical and demographic metadata was included differed by source and by participant, and the metadata was provided uncurated.

At the junction V is shortened by 5 bases and J by 6 bases, with 10 bases in between. The CDR1 and CDR2 encoded by the germline V gene are MNHEY and SVGEGT. There are 12 amino acids in the CDR3, from cysteine to phenylalanine inclusive. The entry retains the CDR3 DNA only, 36 bases that are in frame from base 1. Collaborating institutions collected whole blood in K2EDTA tubes following their own protocols. Collaborator samples were shipped for TCRbeta analysis as frozen whole blood, isolated PBMCs, or DNA extracted from either sample type. Sequenced material: peripheral blood. The TCR comes from a woman older than 75 with acute or convalescent COVID-19. The rearranged chain carries TRBV6-2 or TRBV6-3 and TRBJ1-1, with TRBD1 perhaps the D gene, on 5 matching bases. The CDR3 protein: CASSTPGAEAFF. Read as DNA, the sequence is TGTGCCAGCAGTACCCCGGGGGCTGAAGCTTTCTTT.